These 11 T cell receptor beta chains share one sample of origin, sequenced in a study of response to subunit inactivated influenza vaccine. One entry per CDR3 protein, called by TCRdb with MiXCR from the RT-PCR reads. The sample consists of about 780,000 distinct CDR3 sequences, roughly 20% of them appearing once. The source material was PBMCs from blood, sampled around 5 days after vaccination. The receptor source for this set is a man between 45 and 60 years old who received an inactivated influenza vaccine.

J is TRBJ2-2 and V is TRBV4-3, with 7 nucleotides matching TRBD1. CDR1 and CDR2 from the germline V gene are LGHNA and YSLEER. The ends lost 4 bases at V and 2 bases at J; junction bases unmatched: 4. The CDR3 sequence is 15 residues long. The CDR3 is CASSPHRGNTGELFF. CDR3 coding DNA: TGCGCCAGCAGCCCTCACAGGGGAAACACCGGGGAGCTGTTTTTT.

The gene calls are TRBV11-2 and TRBJ2-7, with TRBD1 matching 7 bases. The CDR3 has 14 residues. Germline trimming cut 0 bases from V and 6 bases from J; bases unmatched to any gene: 5. Germline CDR1 SGHAT, CDR2 FQNNGV. In DNA, the CDR3 is TGTGCCAGCAGCTTAGAACAGGGGTGGGGCGAGCAGTACTTC. Amino acids: CASSLEQGWGEQYF. Full variable domain (outside the CDR3, taken from reference TRBV11-2 and TRBJ2-7): EAGVAQSPRYKIIEKRQSVAFWCNPISGHATLYWYQQILGQGPKLLIQFQNNGVVDDSQLPKDRFSAERLKGVDSTLKIQPAKLEDSAVYLCASSLEQGWGEQYFGPGTRLTVT.

This clonotype was observed once. The chain joins TRBV6-2 or TRBV6-3 to TRBJ2-2, with 7 bases fitting TRBD1. Unmatched junction bases numbered 7, after V lost 3 bases and J lost 0 bases. In germline, CDR1 is MNHEY, CDR2 SVGEGT. This CDR3 contains 17 residues. CDR3 region: CASSYSGGISNTGELFF. Here the CDR3 DNA reads TGTGCCAGCAGTTATTCAGGGGGTATATCGAACACCGGGGAGCTGTTTTTT.

In DNA, the CDR3 is TGCGCCAGCAGCTATGGGGGTGCCTACGAGCAGTACTTC. This gives the protein CASSYGGAYEQYF. This rearrangement joins TRBV5-1 to TRBJ2-7; D may match TRBD1 or TRBD2 (5 bases each). CDR1 and CDR2 from the germline V gene are SGHRS and YFSETQ. This CDR3 is built from 13 residues. The ends were cut back, 3 bases at V and 2 bases at J, with 9 bases in the middle.

The gene calls are TRBV10-3 and TRBJ2-7; D is unresolved. V dropped 6 bases and J dropped 4 bases, with 7 bases sitting between them. The CDR3 contains 11 residues. From germline, CDR1 is ENHRY and CDR2 SYGVKD. The CDR3 nucleotides read TGTGCCATCAGGGGGTCGTACGAGCAGTACTTC. Translated: CAIRGSYEQYF.

The J gene is TRBJ2-1, the V gene TRBV7-2; no definite D call. Germline V gives CDR1 SGHTA, CDR2 FQGNSA. The CDR3 runs to 13 residues. V dropped 4 bases and J dropped 10 bases, with 14 bases sitting between them. In DNA, the CDR3 is TGTGCCAGCAGCTCCAGCCCGGGTTTAGAGCAGTTCTTC. This gives the protein CASSSSPGLEQFF.

In its sample, this clonotype was seen a few times. The chain links TRBV7-2 to TRBJ1-6, with 9 nucleotides matching TRBD1. V dropped 1 base and J dropped 7; count of bases not matched to a gene: 5. The CDR3 contains 16 residues. Germline values: CDR1 SGHTA, CDR2 FQGNSA. The CDR3 DNA is TGTGCCAGCAGCTTAGAGTGGACAGGGGCAAATTCACCCCTCCACTTT. Protein product: CASSLEWTGANSPLHF. Drawing the rest from reference TRBV7-2 and TRBJ1-6, the complete variable domain is GAGVSQSPSNKVTEKGKDVELRCDPISGHTALYWYRQSLGQGLEFLIYFQGNSAPDKSGLPSDRFSAERTGGSVSTLTIQRTQQEDSAVYLCASSLEWTGANSPLHFGNGTRLTVT.

The V call is TRBV15, the J call TRBJ1-2, with 8 bases that match TRBD1. This CDR3 comprises 14 residues. The junction had 2 bases not matched to a gene; V was cut back by 4 bases and J by 1 base. Germline lookup yields CDR1 LNHNV and CDR2 YYDKDF (reference sequence). The CDR3 protein is CATSTDRVNYGYTF. The CDR3 DNA sequence: TGTGCCACCAGCACGGACAGGGTTAACTATGGCTACACCTTC.

J is TRBJ2-5 and V is TRBV7-7; D not certain. Germline CDR1 is SSHAT and CDR2 is FNYEAQ (reference sequence). This CDR3 comprises 13 residues. V dropped 6 bases and J dropped 5 bases, with 13 bases sitting between them. The CDR3 DNA is TGTGCCAGCAGTCGGTTCACCGGGGAGACCCAGTACTTC. It is translated as CASSRFTGETQYF.

This clonotype was picked up a small number of times. The chain is built from TRBV29-1 and TRBJ2-3, with 7 bases aligning to TRBD2. After removal of 3 bases from V and 6 bases from J, the junction contained 3 bases not matched to a gene. This CDR3 region has 12 residues. Germline V gene data show CDR1 as SQVTM and CDR2 as ANQGSEA. As DNA, the CDR3 is TGCAGCGTTGATGCGGGAGTCGATACGCAGTATTTT. Protein product: CSVDAGVDTQYF.

V is TRBV6-2 or TRBV6-3 and J is TRBJ2-7, with 8 positions matching TRBD2. Germline CDR1 MNHEY, CDR2 SVGEGT. With V trimmed by 6 bases and J by 7 bases, 11 bases remained unmatched. This CDR3 spans 14 amino acids. CDR3 sequence (DNA): TGTGCCAGCAGGGGAACCGGGACTAGTGGGGAGCAGTACTTC. Encoded protein: CASRGTGTSGEQYF.